The clone carrying this T cell receptor (beta chain) was counted between two and nine times. Its cognate antigen is unknown. These data belong to a study of T cells in Graves' hyperthyroidism and ophthalmopathy. Regarding the study as a whole: Blood also held most thyroid clonotypes expanded beyond 0.001.

Calling Graves' hyperthyroidism stable meant ophthalmopathy did not progress within 18 months. Researchers barred patients who had uncontrolled infection, other autoimmune disease, pregnancy or lactation. Diagnoses used clinical symptoms, serum thyroxine and TRAb, thyroid ultrasound and orbital computed tomography. V lost 4 bases to trimming and J lost 4 bases; unmatched junction nucleotides: 10. Per the germline V gene, CDR1 is SGHKS and CDR2 is YYEKEE (reference sequence). The CDR3 spans 16 residues. From RNA transcripts, TCR beta CDR3 regions were amplified. With the HTBI primer set, the TCR CDR3 went through a first round of RT-PCR. From the multiplex PCR reads, TCRdb called clonotypes with MiXCR, one entry per CDR3 protein. The sample consists of under 400,000 distinct CDR3 sequences, 14% of them appearing once.

This receptor was taken from an older woman with Graves' hyperthyroidism. The chain employs TRBV5-5 and TRBJ1-3; 8 bases agree with TRBD1. The specimen sequenced was blood. CDR3 in DNA: TGTGCCAGCAGCCAAGACCAGGGGGCCGTCGGAAACACCATATATTTT. It encodes CASSQDQGAVGNTIYF.